The entry below describes one T cell receptor beta chain. The antigen remains undetermined. The CDR3 is 13 amino acids. The V gene lost 0 bases and the J gene lost 3 bases, with 7 bases spanning the gap. The germline gives CDR1 SGDLS, CDR2 YYNGEE. The record originates from a study of T cells in localized non-small cell lung cancer. Assay: immunoSEQ multiplex PCR; the TCRdb copy retains only in-frame clones and omits some. Here the sample spans under 150,000 clones, more than 80% being singletons. Study findings and constraints: Only one tumor region went through sequencing, so heterogeneity may still be there. Out of the top 100 tumor clones, a median approximately 50 were seen in adjacent lung. Uninvolved adjacent lung had the highest recorded T cell clonality, with tumor below it. Those with higher blood T cell density had longer overall survival.

The TCR comes from a female donor at least 60 years old with stage I lung adenocarcinoma. The chain employs TRBV9 and TRBJ2-7; no reliable D call. Source: peripheral blood, taken before any cancer treatment. The CDR3 DNA sequence: TGTGCCAGCAGCGTAGAGCAGGACTACGAGCAGTACTTC. Protein product: CASSVEQDYEQYF.